This T cell receptor (beta chain) was profiled in a study of T cell responses to AZD1222 COVID-19 vaccine. Study-wide points: Spike-specific TCR breadth and depth rose after two AZD1222 doses.

Turning to this clone: Its target is unknown.

Timing groups of about 4 and about 12 weeks for second doses were pooled. TCRdb keeps only in-frame clones here, not all; method: immunoSEQ multiplex PCR. This sample has 20,000 to 30,000 clones, with over 75% found just once. The CDR3 runs to 11 residues. Looked up from germline, CDR1 is SGDLS and CDR2 is YYNGEE. Trimming took off 2 bases at V and 4 bases at J, with 0 bases between the two ends. The gene calls are TRBV9 and TRBJ2-2; D call uncertain. The origin of this receptor is an adult who received the AZD1222 COVID-19 vaccine. Sample: peripheral blood, taken 28 days after the second AZD1222 dose. The CDR3 DNA reads as TGTGCCAGCAGCGTCACCGGGGAGCTGTTTTTT. Its translation: CASSVTGELFF. The whole variable domain, remainder taken from reference TRBV9 and TRBJ2-2, is DSGVTQTPKHLITATGQRVTLRCSPRSGDLSVYWYQQSLDQGLQFLIQYYNGEERAKGNILERFSAQQFPDLHSELNLSSLELGDSALYFCASSVTGELFFGEGSRLTVL.